This T cell receptor (beta chain) comes out of a study of shared clonotypes between healthy human individuals. Germline V gene lookup returns CDR1 SGHAT and CDR2 FQNNGV. The junction had 4 bases not matched to a gene; V was cut back by 4 bases and J by 6 bases. The CDR3 has 14 amino acids. Assay runs were performed at deep level. Only in-frame clones appear in the TCRdb table, and some are missing; sequencing was by immunoSEQ multiplex PCR. Among some 2 million clones listed, roughly 96% were seen once. The receptor was derived from a man aged 18-30 years in good health. Sequenced input: naive CD4+ T cells sorted from blood. Subset meaning: CD45RA+ positively selected. The rearrangement links TRBV11-2 to TRBJ2-7; 12 nucleotides match TRBD2. CDR3: CASSSSGGATEQYF. CDR3 coding DNA: TGTGCCAGCAGCTCTAGCGGGGGGGCCACCGAGCAGTACTTC.